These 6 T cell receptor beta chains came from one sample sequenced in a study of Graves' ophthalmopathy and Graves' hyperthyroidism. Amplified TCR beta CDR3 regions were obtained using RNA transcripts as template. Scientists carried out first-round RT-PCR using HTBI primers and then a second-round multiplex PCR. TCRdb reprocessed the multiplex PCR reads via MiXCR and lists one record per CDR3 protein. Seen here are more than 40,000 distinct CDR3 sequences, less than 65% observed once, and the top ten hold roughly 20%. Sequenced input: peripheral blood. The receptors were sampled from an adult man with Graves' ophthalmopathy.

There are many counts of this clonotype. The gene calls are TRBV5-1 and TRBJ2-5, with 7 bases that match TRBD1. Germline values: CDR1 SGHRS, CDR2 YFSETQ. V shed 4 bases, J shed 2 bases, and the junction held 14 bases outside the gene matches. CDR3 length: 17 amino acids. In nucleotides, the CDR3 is TGCGCCAGCAGCATGGGGGTGAGACAGGGCCTACAAGAGACCCAGTACTTC. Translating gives CASSMGVRQGLQETQYF.

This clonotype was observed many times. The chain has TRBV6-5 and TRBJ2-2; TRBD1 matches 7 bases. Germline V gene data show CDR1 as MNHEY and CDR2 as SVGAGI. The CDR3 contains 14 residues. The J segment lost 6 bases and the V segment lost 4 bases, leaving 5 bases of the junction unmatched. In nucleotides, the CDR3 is TGTGCCAGCAGTTTGACAGGGTCGGCCGGGGAGCTGTTTTTT. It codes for CASSLTGSAGELFF.

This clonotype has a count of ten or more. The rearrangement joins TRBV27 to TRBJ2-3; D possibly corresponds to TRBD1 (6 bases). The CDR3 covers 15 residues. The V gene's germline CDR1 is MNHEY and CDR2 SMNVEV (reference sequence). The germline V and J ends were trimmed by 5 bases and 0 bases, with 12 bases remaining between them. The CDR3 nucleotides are TGTGCCAGCAGTATATACAGGGCTAGCACAGATACGCAGTATTTT. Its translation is CASSIYRASTDTQYF.

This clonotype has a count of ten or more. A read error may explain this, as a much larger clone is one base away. The CDR3, as DNA: TGTGCCAGCAGTGATAGCGTTTACGAGCAGTACTTC. Protein: CASSDSVYEQYF. The V gene is TRBV12-3 or TRBV12-4, the J gene TRBJ2-7, with TRBD2 as a possible D gene (5 bases). This CDR3 comprises 12 residues. V was shortened by 5 bases and J by 4 bases, with 9 bases between the two germline ends.

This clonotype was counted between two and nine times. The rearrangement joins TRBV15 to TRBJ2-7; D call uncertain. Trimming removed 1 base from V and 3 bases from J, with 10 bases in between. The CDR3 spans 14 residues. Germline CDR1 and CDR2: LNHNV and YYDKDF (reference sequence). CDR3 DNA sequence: TGTGCCACCAGCAGAGTGCCGGATTTCTACGAGCAGTACTTC. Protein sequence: CATSRVPDFYEQYF.

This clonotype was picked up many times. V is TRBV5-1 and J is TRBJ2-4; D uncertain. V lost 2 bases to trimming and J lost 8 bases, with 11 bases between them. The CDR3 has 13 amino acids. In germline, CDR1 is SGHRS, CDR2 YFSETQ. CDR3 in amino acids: CASSLAAAHIQYF. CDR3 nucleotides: TGCGCCAGCAGCTTAGCCGCTGCCCACATTCAGTACTTC.